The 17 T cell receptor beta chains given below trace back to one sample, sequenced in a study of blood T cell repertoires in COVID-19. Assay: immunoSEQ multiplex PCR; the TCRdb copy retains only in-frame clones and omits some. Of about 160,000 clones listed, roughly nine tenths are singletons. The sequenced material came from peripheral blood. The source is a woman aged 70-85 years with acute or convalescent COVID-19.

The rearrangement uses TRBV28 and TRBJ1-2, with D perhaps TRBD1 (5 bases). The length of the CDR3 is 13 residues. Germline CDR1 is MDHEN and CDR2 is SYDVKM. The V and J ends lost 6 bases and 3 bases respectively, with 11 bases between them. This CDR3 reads CASSPGFDYGYTF. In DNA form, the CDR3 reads TGTGCCAGCAGCCCAGGGTTCGACTATGGCTACACCTTC.

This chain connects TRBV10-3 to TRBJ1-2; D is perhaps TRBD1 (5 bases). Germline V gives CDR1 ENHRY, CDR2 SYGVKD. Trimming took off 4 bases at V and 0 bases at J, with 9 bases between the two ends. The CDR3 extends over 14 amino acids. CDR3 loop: CAISVGQANYGYTF. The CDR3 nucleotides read TGTGCCATCAGTGTAGGACAAGCTAACTATGGCTACACCTTC.

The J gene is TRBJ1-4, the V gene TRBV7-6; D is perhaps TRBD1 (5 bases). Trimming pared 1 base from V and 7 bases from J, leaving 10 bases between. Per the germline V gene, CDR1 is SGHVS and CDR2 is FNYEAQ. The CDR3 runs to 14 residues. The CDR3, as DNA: TGTGCCAGCAGCTTAGGGGTGGGGCGTGAAAAACTGTTTTTT. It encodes CASSLGVGREKLFF.

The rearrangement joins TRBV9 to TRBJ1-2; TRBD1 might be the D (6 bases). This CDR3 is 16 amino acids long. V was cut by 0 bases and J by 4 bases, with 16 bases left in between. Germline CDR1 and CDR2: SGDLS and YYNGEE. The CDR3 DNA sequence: TGTGCCAGCAGCGTAGAGGGGACCACAGGGCCCTATGGCTACACCTTC. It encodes CASSVEGTTGPYGYTF.

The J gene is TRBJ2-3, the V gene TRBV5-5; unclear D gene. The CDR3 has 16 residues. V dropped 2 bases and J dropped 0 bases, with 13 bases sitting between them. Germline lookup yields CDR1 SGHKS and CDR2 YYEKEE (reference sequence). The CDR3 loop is CASSFGRSSSTDTQYF. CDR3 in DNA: TGTGCCAGCAGCTTTGGGCGCTCCTCTAGCACAGATACGCAGTATTTT.

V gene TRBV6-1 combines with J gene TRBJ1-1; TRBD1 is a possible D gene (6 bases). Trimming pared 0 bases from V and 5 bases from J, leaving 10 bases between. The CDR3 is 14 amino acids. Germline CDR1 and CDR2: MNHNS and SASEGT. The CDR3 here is CASSEAVGGTEAFF. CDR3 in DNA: TGTGCCAGCAGTGAAGCGGTAGGGGGTACTGAAGCTTTCTTT.

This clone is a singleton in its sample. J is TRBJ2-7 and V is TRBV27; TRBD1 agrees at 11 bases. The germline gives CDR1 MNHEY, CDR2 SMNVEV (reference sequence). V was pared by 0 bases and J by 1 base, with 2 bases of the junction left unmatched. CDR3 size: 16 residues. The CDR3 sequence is CASSLSGTGGSYEQYF. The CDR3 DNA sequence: TGTGCCAGCAGTTTATCTGGGACAGGGGGTTCCTACGAGCAGTACTTC.

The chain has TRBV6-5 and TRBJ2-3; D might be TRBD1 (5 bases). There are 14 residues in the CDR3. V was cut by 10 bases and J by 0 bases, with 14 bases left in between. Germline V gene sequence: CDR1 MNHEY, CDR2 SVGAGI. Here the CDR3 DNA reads TGTGCCACCGGCCGGACACCAAGCACAGATACGCAGTATTTT. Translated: CATGRTPSTDTQYF.

In nucleotides, the CDR3 is TGTGCCAGTAGTATAAGGCGGGGGGCGCTCCCAGAGACCCAGTACTTC. This sequence encodes CASSIRRGALPETQYF. The chain carries TRBV19 and TRBJ2-5; 8 bases map to TRBD2. This CDR3 spans 16 amino acids. Trimming cost V 2 bases and J 4 bases; bases outside gene matches: 9. Germline CDR1 LNHDA, CDR2 SQIVND (reference sequence).

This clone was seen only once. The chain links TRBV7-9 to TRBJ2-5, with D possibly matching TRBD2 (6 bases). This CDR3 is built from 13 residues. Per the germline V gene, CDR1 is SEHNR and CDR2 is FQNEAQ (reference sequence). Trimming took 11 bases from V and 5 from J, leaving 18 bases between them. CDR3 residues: CADSLGTGETQYF. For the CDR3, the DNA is TGTGCCGACAGCTTAGGGACTGGGGAGACCCAGTACTTC. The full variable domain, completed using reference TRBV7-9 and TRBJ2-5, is DTGVSQNPRHKITKRGQNVTFRCDPISEHNRLYWYRQTLGQGPEFLTYFQNEAQLEKSRLLSDRFSAERPKGSFSTLEIQRTEQGDSAMYLCADSLGTGETQYFGPGTRLLVL.

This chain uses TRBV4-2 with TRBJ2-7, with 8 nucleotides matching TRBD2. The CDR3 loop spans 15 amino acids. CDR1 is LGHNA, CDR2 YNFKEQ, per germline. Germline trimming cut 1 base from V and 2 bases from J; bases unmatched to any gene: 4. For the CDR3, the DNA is TGTGCCAGCAGCCAAGCGGGAGGGACCGCCTACGAGCAGTACTTC. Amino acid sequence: CASSQAGGTAYEQYF.

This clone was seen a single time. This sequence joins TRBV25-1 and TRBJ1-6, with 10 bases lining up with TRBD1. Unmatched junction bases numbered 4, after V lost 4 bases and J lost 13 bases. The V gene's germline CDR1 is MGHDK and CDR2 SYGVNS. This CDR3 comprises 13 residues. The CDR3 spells CASSARDRGPLHF. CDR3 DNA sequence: TGTGCCAGCAGTGCCCGGGACAGGGGTCCCCTCCACTTT.

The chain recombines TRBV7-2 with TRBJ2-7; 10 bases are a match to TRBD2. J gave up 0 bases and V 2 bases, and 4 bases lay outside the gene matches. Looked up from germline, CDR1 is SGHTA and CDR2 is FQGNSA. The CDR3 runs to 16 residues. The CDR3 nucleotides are TGTGCCAGCAGCTTAAGGACTAGCGGAAGCTCCTACGAGCAGTACTTC. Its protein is CASSLRTSGSSYEQYF.

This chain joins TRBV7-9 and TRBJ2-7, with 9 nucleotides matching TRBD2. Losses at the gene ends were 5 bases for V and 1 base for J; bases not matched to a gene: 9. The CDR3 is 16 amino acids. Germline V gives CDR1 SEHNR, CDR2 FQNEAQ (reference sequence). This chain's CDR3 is CASSPDSGSDSYEQYF. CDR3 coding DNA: TGTGCCAGCAGCCCCGATAGCGGGAGCGATTCCTACGAGCAGTACTTC.

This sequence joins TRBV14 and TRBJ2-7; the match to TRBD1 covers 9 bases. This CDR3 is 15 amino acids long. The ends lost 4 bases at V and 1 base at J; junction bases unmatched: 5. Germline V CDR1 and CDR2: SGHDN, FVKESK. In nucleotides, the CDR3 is TGTGCCAGCAGCCGAGGGACAGGGTTGTCCTACGAGCAGTACTTC. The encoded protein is CASSRGTGLSYEQYF.

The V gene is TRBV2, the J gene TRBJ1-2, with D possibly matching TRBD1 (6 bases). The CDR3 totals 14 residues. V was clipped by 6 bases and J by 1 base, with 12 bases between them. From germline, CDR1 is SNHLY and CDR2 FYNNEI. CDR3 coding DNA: TGTGCCAGCAGGTGGACAGCAAATAACTATGGCTACACCTTC. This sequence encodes CASRWTANNYGYTF.

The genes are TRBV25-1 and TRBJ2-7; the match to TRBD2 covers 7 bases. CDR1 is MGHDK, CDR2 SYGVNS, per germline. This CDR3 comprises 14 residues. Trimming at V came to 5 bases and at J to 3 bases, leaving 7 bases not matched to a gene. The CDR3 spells CASSSERGLYEQYF. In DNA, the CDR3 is TGTGCCAGCAGTTCCGAGCGGGGTCTCTACGAGCAGTACTTC.